Given below is one T cell receptor (beta chain) in context. The data stem from a study of blood T cell repertoires in COVID-19. Across the study: Acute and convalescent COVID-19 specimens originated in the United States, Italy and Spain. Nucleic acid was either cDNA or gDNA, and it came from T cells, B-cell-depleted T cells, or PBMCs.

Germline V lookup: CDR1 MGHRA, CDR2 YSYEKL. The trim removed 8 bases at V and 4 bases at J, leaving 2 bases unmatched. The CDR3 is 12 amino acids. In the source study's methods: By means of reference gene primer amplification, nucleated cell counts were estimated. Some clones are missing from TCRdb's copy, which holds only in-frame ones; the method was immunoSEQ multiplex PCR. V, J and clone size are taken as reported in that table, and D and trimming were inferred from the DNA itself. The repertoire consists of about 170,000 clones, with about 86% occurring once and the leading ten covering roughly 19%.

The V call is TRBV4-1, the J call TRBJ1-2, with 9 positions matching TRBD1. This clonotype was obtained from a woman between 65 and 79 years old who had recovered from COVID-19. Sequencing was done on a sample of peripheral blood. CDR3 loop: CASRTGAYGYTF. The CDR3, as DNA: TGCGCCAGCCGGACAGGGGCCTATGGCTACACCTTC.